The rows below give T cell receptor beta chains drawn from one sample of a study of Ad26.COV2.S vaccination and SARS-CoV-2 variants. Only in-frame clones appear in the TCRdb table, and some are missing; sequencing was by immunoSEQ multiplex PCR. The data hold over 300,000 clones, with 83% observed a single time. Sequences were derived from peripheral blood, sampled in a trial of Ad26.COV2.S vaccine versus placebo. These receptors came from a person between 18 and 59 years old who received the Ad26.COV2.S COVID-19 vaccine or a placebo. The CDR3 runs from the conserved cysteine through the conserved F or W. Where a row states a size, it is once, few, many or the class of an expanded clone; other rows omit it.

size	length	V	CDR3
NA	12	TRBV11-3	CASSAQRPEAFF
NA	16	TRBV5-1	CASSLRAGADKNIQYF
few	15	TRBV9	CASSVDLGTGNTIYF
NA	15	TRBV5-6	CASNPRLGLNTEAFF
NA	14	TRBV5-1	CASSGILGSGELFF
NA	14	TRBV13	CASSFTGGSYEQYF
NA	13	TRBV7-3	CASSRQGFTEAFF
NA	15	TRBV7-3	CASSPPGGPYNEQFF
NA	13	TRBV5-1	CASSRGVNTEAFF
NA	16	TRBV5-1	CASSSGGSGSIETQYF
NA	13	TRBV19	CASSPGGINEQFF
NA	15	TRBV4-1	CASSAGRVGSYEQYF
once	15	TRBV18	CASSPPSTDYNEQFF
NA	16	TRBV5-1	CASSPQGMSLNTEAFF
NA	14	TRBV6-2/TRBV6-3	CASSITGGQTEAFF
NA	19	TRBV19	CASSPRRRGLLGGTGELFF
NA	16	TRBV6-6	CASSHTGTGGTDTQYF